One and the same sample provided the 25 T cell receptor beta chains below, sequenced in a study of post-analysis software for immune sequencing data. Unique molecular identifiers were carried by the TCR beta cDNA libraries. One entry per CDR3 protein, called by TCRdb with MiXCR from the PCR reads. The repertoire holds around 770,000 distinct CDR3 sequences, with just over 45% as singletons. For these receptors, no antigen is known. Study observations and caveats: Five TRBV segments, TRBV5-6, TRBV5-1 and TRBV20-1 among them, were found more frequent in patients than controls.

Sequencing was carried out using blood. The receptor source for this set is a girl aged 10-17 years with multiple sclerosis.

The rearrangement uses TRBV6-5 and TRBJ2-3, with no clear D. V shed 8 bases and J shed 2 bases, with 8 bases lying between them. Looked up from germline, CDR1 is MNHEY and CDR2 is SVGAGI. There are 12 residues in the CDR3. Here the CDR3 DNA reads TGTGCCAGCGGGTCTAACACAGATACGCAGTATTTT. Translation: CASGSNTDTQYF.

This clonotype was detected only a few times. This chain connects TRBV5-5 to TRBJ2-3; the match to TRBD2 covers 9 bases. The CDR3 extends over 19 amino acids. From germline, CDR1 is SGHKS and CDR2 YYEKEE (reference sequence). V shed 5 bases and J 4 bases; nucleotides not matched to a gene: 20. The CDR3 loop is CASSRSLDIAGDRADTQYF. DNA of the CDR3: TGTGCCAGCAGTCGCTCCCTGGACATAGCGGGAGATAGGGCAGATACGCAGTATTTT.

The V gene is TRBV15, the J gene TRBJ1-6; D is unresolved. CDR1 and CDR2 from the germline V gene are LNHNV and YYDKDF (reference sequence). The length of the CDR3 is 17 residues. Deletions cut 0 bases from V and 7 bases from J, with 16 bases between. The DNA of the CDR3 is TGTGCCACCAGCAGAGAAATCTCTGGGGTGTTGAATTCACCCCTCCACTTT. It translates to CATSREISGVLNSPLHF.

The genes are TRBV28 and TRBJ2-1; D is ambiguous. Trimming shortened V by 6 bases and J by 6 bases, and 21 bases separated the two germline ends. CDR1 and CDR2 from the germline V gene are MDHEN and SYDVKM. This CDR3 has 16 residues. DNA of the CDR3: TGTGCCAGCAGCCCTTTTTTAGCTTCTTCGTCCAATGAGCAGTTCTTC. Translated: CASSPFLASSSNEQFF.

The V and J genes are TRBV29-1 and TRBJ2-3; tentatively, D is TRBD2 (6 bases). The ends were cut back, 7 bases at V and 8 bases at J, with 19 bases in the middle. The CDR3 runs 13 residues. Germline values: CDR1 SQVTM, CDR2 ANQGSEA. CDR3 loop: CSASIREIGTQYF. For the CDR3, the DNA is TGCAGCGCCTCGATCCGGGAGATTGGTACGCAGTATTTT.

The chain recombines TRBV28 with TRBJ2-7; 7 bases are shared with TRBD2. With 3 bases clipped from V and 4 bases from J, the junction kept 9 bases outside the gene matches. In germline, CDR1 is MDHEN, CDR2 SYDVKM. The CDR3 has 15 residues. CDR3 in amino acids: CASSLGAGPFYEQYF. For the CDR3, the DNA is TGTGCCAGCAGTTTGGGAGCGGGACCCTTTTACGAGCAGTACTTC.

This clonotype turned up a few times. The chain recombines TRBV7-2 with TRBJ2-6, with TRBD1 matching over 7 bases. Germline loops: CDR1 SGHTA, CDR2 FQGNSA. Unmatched junction bases numbered 6, after V lost 4 bases and J lost 0 bases. The CDR3 is made up of 17 amino acids. The CDR3 loop reads CASSSRQGISGANVLTF. CDR3 DNA sequence: TGTGCCAGCAGCTCCAGACAGGGTATCTCTGGGGCCAACGTCCTGACTTTC.

The gene calls are TRBV20-1 and TRBJ1-1; a possible D gene is TRBD1 (5 bases). Germline V CDR1 and CDR2: DFQATT, SNEGSKA (reference sequence). Trimming left V 6 bases short and J 6 bases short, with 20 bases between. CDR3 length: 14 amino acids. CDR3 in amino acids: CSARRDFERSEAFF. CDR3 coding DNA: TGCAGTGCAAGACGGGACTTTGAACGGTCTGAAGCTTTCTTT.

The rearrangement joins TRBV6-2 or TRBV6-3 to TRBJ2-1, with D tentatively TRBD2 (5 bases). Trimming left V 4 bases short and J 6 bases short, with 16 bases between. The CDR3 totals 15 residues. From germline, CDR1 is MNHEY and CDR2 SVGEGT. CDR3 sequence reads: CASSSPGLASNEQFF. The CDR3 bases are TGTGCCAGCAGTTCCCCAGGACTGGCGTCCAATGAGCAGTTCTTC.

The chain uses TRBV28 and TRBJ1-2; 7 bases line up with TRBD1. This CDR3 contains 16 residues. Looked up from germline, CDR1 is MDHEN and CDR2 is SYDVKM. Trimming took 5 bases from V and 4 from J; bases not matched to a gene: 13. DNA of the CDR3: TGTGCCAGCAGTACCGGACAGGCGGTGTGGGCCTATGGCTACACCTTC. This encodes CASSTGQAVWAYGYTF.

The J gene is TRBJ2-7, the V gene TRBV29-1; D not resolved. The CDR3 has 10 residues. Trimming left V 4 bases short and J 7 bases short, with 8 bases between. Germline loops: CDR1 SQVTM, CDR2 ANQGSEA. The CDR3, as DNA: TGCAGCGTTGTCGTGGAAGAGCAGTACTTC. Encoded protein: CSVVVEEQYF.

The gene calls are TRBV12-3 or TRBV12-4 and TRBJ2-1; possibly TRBD1 or TRBD2 for D (7 bases each). V was pared by 1 base and J by 7 bases, with 14 bases between. The CDR3 contains 15 residues. CDR3 protein: CASSLGRQGGNEQFF. CDR3 nucleotides: TGTGCCAGCAGTTTAGGCAGACAGGGAGGGAATGAGCAGTTCTTC.

The chain employs TRBV5-1 and TRBJ2-5, with D unclear. Germline CDR1 is SGHRS and CDR2 is YFSETQ. The CDR3 is 14 residues long. V was pared by 3 bases and J by 5 bases, with 14 bases between. The DNA for the CDR3 is TGCGCCAGCAGCTCCTGGATTGGAATGGAGACCCAGTACTTC. Amino acid sequence: CASSSWIGMETQYF.

The V and J genes are TRBV7-2 and TRBJ2-3; 11 bases match TRBD2. Looked up from germline, CDR1 is SGHTA and CDR2 is FQGNSA. The CDR3 has 20 residues. The trim removed 5 bases at V and 0 bases at J, leaving 16 bases unmatched. CDR3: CASSPIAGGEIPYSTDTQYF. In DNA form, the CDR3 reads TGTGCCAGCAGCCCTATAGCGGGAGGGGAGATACCCTATAGCACAGATACGCAGTATTTT.

In its sample, this clonotype was seen a few times. This rearrangement joins TRBV5-1 to TRBJ2-1, with 14 bases that match TRBD2. The CDR3 runs 13 residues. Looked up from germline, CDR1 is SGHRS and CDR2 is YFSETQ. V lost 4 bases and J lost 12; bases outside the gene matches: 3. The CDR3 sequence is CASSAGTSGRQFF. DNA of the CDR3: TGCGCCAGCAGCGCCGGGACTAGCGGGAGGCAGTTCTTC.

V is TRBV2 and J is TRBJ1-2; D is ambiguous. There are 14 residues in the CDR3. The ends were cut back, 3 bases at V and 3 bases at J, with 11 bases in the middle. Germline values: CDR1 SNHLY, CDR2 FYNNEI. The CDR3 DNA reads TGTGCCAGCAGTGATCCAAACGGAGACTATGGCTACACCTTC. Translating gives CASSDPNGDYGYTF.

This chain's CDR3 is CASSVWSNPDTQYF. In nucleotides, the CDR3 is TGTGCCAGCAGCGTCTGGTCGAACCCAGATACGCAGTATTTT. J is TRBJ2-3 and V is TRBV9; D remains unclear. The germline gives CDR1 SGDLS, CDR2 YYNGEE. The CDR3 contains 14 residues. V was shortened by 2 bases and J by 4 bases, with 11 bases between the two germline ends.

The chain has TRBV7-3 and TRBJ2-1; TRBD2 agrees at 9 bases. V lost 5 bases, J lost 7 bases, and 6 bases stayed unmatched. Germline lookup yields CDR1 SGHTA and CDR2 FQGTGA. This CDR3 region has 14 residues. In DNA, the CDR3 is TGTGCCAGCAGCCCTAGCGGGAAGGGGAATGAGCAGTTCTTC. Its protein product is CASSPSGKGNEQFF.

This chain links TRBV7-2 with TRBJ2-5; D is undetermined. V was trimmed by 3 bases and J by 6 bases, leaving 5 bases between them. Germline values: CDR1 SGHTA, CDR2 FQGNSA. The CDR3 has 11 amino acids. CDR3 sequence reads: CASSFSQTQYF. In DNA form, the CDR3 reads TGTGCCAGCAGCTTCTCGCAGACCCAGTACTTC.

This clonotype has a handful of counts. This chain links TRBV2 with TRBJ2-6; D perhaps matches TRBD1 (6 bases). Germline CDR1 is SNHLY and CDR2 is FYNNEI. CDR3 length: 15 amino acids. Trimming removed 3 bases at V and 4 bases at J, with 10 bases between. CDR3 coding DNA: TGTGCCAGCAGTGATCCCGGGACAGGGGCCAACGTCCTGACTTTC. As protein: CASSDPGTGANVLTF.

This clonotype was counted only a few times. The chain joins TRBV28 to TRBJ2-5; D is perhaps TRBD2 (5 bases). From germline, CDR1 is MDHEN and CDR2 SYDVKM. This CDR3 region has 13 residues. Trimming cost V 1 base and J 11 bases, with 14 bases left between them. CDR3 sequence (DNA): TGTGCCAGCAGTTTATACGACTCGGGATCGCAGTACTTC. Translating it yields CASSLYDSGSQYF.

This clonotype occurred a few times. The chain's CDR3 is CASSLVGLANHKNIQYF. CDR3 coding DNA: TGCGCCAGCAGCCTGGTGGGACTAGCGAATCACAAAAACATTCAGTACTTC. The chain joins TRBV5-1 to TRBJ2-4, with 10 nucleotides matching TRBD2. Trimming removed 4 bases from V and 3 bases from J; junction bases left unmatched: 10. CDR3 size: 17 residues. The germline gives CDR1 SGHRS, CDR2 YFSETQ.

The CDR3 region is CSVLLGGATYEQYF. In nucleotides, the CDR3 is TGCAGCGTGTTACTGGGGGGGGCGACCTACGAGCAGTACTTC. J is TRBJ2-7 and V is TRBV29-1; a weak D match, TRBD2 (7 bases). The germline V gene has CDR1 SQVTM and CDR2 ANQGSEA. Trimming pared 6 bases from V and 2 bases from J, leaving 17 bases between. The CDR3 is made up of 14 amino acids.

The chain uses TRBV20-1 and TRBJ2-7; D is undetermined. The CDR3 runs 13 residues. V was shortened by 1 base and J by 2 bases, with 9 bases between the two germline ends. CDR1 DFQATT and CDR2 SNEGSKA come from the germline V gene (reference sequence). The CDR3 loop reads CSARAALTYEQYF. CDR3 nucleotide sequence: TGCAGTGCTAGAGCGGCACTAACCTACGAGCAGTACTTC.

The chain employs TRBV20-1 and TRBJ1-2; no definite D call. CDR1 is DFQATT, CDR2 SNEGSKA, per germline (reference sequence). CDR3 length equals 13 residues. V was clipped by 6 bases and J by 4 bases, with 15 bases between them. CDR3 DNA sequence: TGCAGTGCCTGGCACCGATCCACCTATGGCTACACCTTC. Its protein is CSAWHRSTYGYTF.